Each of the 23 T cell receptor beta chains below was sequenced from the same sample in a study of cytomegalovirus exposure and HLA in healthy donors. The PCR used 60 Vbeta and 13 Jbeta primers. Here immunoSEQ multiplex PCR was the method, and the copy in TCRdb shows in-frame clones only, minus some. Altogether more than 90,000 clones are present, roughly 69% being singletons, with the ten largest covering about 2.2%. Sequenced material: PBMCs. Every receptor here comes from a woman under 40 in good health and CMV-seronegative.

CDR3 nucleotides: TGTGCCATCAGCGATCCGGGACAGGGGGCGAACACTGAAGCTTTCTTT. It specifies CAISDPGQGANTEAFF. The gene calls are TRBV10-3 and TRBJ1-1, with 12 bases fitting TRBD1. This CDR3 region has 16 residues. The V and J ends lost 6 bases and 1 base, in that order; junction bases with no gene match: 6. Germline lookup yields CDR1 ENHRY and CDR2 SYGVKD.

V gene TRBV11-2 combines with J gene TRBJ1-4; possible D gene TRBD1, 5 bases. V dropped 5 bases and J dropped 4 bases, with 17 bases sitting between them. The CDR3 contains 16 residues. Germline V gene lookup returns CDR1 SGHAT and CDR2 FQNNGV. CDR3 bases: TGTGCCAGCAGCAGCGTCACAGGATATCGTAATGAAAAACTGTTTTTT. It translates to CASSSVTGYRNEKLFF.

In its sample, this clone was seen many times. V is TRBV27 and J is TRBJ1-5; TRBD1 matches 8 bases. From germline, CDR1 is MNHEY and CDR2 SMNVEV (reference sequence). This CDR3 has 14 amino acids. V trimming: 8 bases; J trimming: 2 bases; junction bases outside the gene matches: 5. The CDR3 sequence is CASGPGQGNQPQHF. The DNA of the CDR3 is TGTGCCAGCGGACCGGGACAGGGCAATCAGCCCCAGCATTTT.

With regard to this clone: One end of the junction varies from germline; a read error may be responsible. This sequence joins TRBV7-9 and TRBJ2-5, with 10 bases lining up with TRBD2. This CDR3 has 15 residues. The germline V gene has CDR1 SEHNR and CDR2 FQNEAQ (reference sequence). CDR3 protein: CASSPSGSNVEIQYF. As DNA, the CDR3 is TGTGCCAGCAGCCCTAGCGGGAGTAACGTAGAGATCCAGTACTTC.

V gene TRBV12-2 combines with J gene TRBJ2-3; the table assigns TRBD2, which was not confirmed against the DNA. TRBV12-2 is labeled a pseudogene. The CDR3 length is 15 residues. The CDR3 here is CASRPGTSGTDTQYF. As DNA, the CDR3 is TGTGCAAGTCGCCCCGGGACTAGCGGCACAGATACGCAGTATTTT.

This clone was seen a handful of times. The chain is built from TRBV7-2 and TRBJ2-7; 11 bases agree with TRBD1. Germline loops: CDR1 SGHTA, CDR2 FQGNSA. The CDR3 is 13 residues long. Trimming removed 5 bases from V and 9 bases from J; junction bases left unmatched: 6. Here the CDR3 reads CASSPGQGAAQYF. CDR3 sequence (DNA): TGTGCCAGCAGCCCCGGACAGGGGGCAGCGCAGTACTTC.

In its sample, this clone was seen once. Written as DNA, the CDR3 is TGTGCCAGCAGCTCGGGACTAGCGGGAGGGTTGTACAACATTCAGTACTTC. It yields the protein CASSSGLAGGLYNIQYF. V usage is TRBV7-8 and J usage is TRBJ2-4, with 16 bases identical to TRBD2. V shed 4 bases and J 7 bases; nucleotides not matched to a gene: 7. The germline gives CDR1 SGHVS, CDR2 FQNEAQ. The CDR3 has 17 residues.

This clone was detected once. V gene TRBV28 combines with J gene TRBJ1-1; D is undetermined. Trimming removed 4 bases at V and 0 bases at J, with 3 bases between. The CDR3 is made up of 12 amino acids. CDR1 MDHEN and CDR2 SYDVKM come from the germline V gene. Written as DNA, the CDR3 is TGTGCCAGCAGTTCCGTGAACACTGAAGCTTTCTTT. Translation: CASSSVNTEAFF.

Written as DNA, the CDR3 is TGTGCCAGCAGTTACTTAACAGCCTCCTACGAGCAGTACTTC. This sequence encodes CASSYLTASYEQYF. This chain connects TRBV6-5 to TRBJ2-7; D not certain. Germline-derived CDR1 and CDR2 are MNHEY and SVGAGI. CDR3 size: 14 residues. Trimming took off 1 base at V and 0 bases at J, with 7 bases between the two ends.

CDR3 protein: CASSLLPAGKNNEQFF. The CDR3 DNA sequence: TGTGCCAGCAGCTTATTGCCAGCGGGAAAGAACAATGAGCAGTTCTTC. The J gene is TRBJ2-1, the V gene TRBV7-9; 7 bases fit TRBD2. CDR1 is SEHNR, CDR2 FQNEAQ, per germline (reference sequence). The CDR3 is made up of 16 amino acids. V lost 2 bases to trimming and J lost 5 bases; unmatched junction nucleotides: 9.

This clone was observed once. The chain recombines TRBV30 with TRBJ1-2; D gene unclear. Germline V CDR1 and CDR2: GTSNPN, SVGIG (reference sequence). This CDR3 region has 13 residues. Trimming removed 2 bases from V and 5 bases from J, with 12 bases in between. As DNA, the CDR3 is TGTGCCTGGAGTCCGAACAGCCGTTATGGCTACACCTTC. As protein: CAWSPNSRYGYTF.

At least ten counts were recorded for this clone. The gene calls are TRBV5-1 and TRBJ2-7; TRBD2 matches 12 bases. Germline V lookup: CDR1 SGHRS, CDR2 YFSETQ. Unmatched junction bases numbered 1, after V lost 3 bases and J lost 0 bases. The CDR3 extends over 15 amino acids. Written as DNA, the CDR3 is TGCGCCAGCAGCTCGACTAGCGGGGGCTCCTACGAGCAGTACTTC. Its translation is CASSSTSGGSYEQYF.

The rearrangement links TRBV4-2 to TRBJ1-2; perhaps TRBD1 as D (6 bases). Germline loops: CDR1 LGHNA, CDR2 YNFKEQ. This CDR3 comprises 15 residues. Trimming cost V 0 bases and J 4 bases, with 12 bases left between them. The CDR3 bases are TGTGCCAGCAGCCAAGATCAGGGAGGGGGCTATGGCTACACCTTC. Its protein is CASSQDQGGGYGYTF.

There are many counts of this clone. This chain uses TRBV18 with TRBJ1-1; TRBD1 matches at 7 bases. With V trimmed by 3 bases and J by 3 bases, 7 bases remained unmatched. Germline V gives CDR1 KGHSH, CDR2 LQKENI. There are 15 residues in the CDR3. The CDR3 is CASSPRDRGYTEAFF. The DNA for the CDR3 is TGTGCCAGCTCACCTAGGGACAGAGGTTACACTGAAGCTTTCTTT.

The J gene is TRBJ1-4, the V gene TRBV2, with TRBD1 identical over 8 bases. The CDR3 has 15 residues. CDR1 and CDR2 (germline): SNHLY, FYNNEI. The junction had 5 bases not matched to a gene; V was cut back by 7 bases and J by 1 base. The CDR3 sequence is CASIWTGLTNEKLFF. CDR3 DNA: TGTGCCAGCATCTGGACAGGGCTAACTAATGAAAAACTGTTTTTT.

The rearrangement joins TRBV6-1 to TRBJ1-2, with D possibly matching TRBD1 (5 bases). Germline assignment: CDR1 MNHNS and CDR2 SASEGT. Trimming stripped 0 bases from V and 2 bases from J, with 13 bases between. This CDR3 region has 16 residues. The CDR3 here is CASSEAVGAINYGYTF. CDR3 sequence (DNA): TGTGCCAGCAGTGAAGCTGTAGGGGCGATCAACTATGGCTACACCTTC.

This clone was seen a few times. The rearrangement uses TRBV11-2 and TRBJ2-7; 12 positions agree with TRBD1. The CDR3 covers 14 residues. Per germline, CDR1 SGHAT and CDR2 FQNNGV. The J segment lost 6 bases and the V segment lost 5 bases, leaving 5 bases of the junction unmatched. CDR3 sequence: CASSIPGQGAEQYF. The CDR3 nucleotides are TGTGCCAGCAGCATACCGGGACAGGGGGCCGAGCAGTACTTC.

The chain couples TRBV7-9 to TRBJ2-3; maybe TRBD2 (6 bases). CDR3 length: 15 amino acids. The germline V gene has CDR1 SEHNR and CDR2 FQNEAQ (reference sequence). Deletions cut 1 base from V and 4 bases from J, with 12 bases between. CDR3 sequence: CASSLGGTAADTQYF. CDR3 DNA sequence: TGTGCCAGCAGCTTAGGCGGGACGGCGGCAGATACGCAGTATTTT.

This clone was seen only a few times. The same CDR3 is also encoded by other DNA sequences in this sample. The CDR3 DNA reads TGTGCCAGCTCAACAGGGCTGTTGAACACTGAAGCTTTCTTT. It encodes CASSTGLLNTEAFF. The chain joins TRBV18 to TRBJ1-1, with D perhaps matching TRBD1 (6 bases). Looked up from germline, CDR1 is KGHSH and CDR2 is LQKENI. CDR3 length: 14 residues. V dropped 5 bases and J dropped 0 bases, with 10 bases sitting between them.

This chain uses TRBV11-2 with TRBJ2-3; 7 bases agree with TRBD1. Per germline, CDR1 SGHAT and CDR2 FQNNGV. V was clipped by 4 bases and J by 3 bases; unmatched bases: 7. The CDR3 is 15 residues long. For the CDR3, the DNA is TGTGCCAGCAGCTCAGGGGGTTCCCCAACAGATACGCAGTATTTT. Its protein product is CASSSGGSPTDTQYF.

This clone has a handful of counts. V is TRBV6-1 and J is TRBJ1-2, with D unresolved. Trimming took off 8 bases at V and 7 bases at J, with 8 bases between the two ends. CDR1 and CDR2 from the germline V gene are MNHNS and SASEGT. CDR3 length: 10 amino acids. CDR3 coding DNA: TGTGCCAGCGGCGGGCTTGGCTACACCTTC. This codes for CASGGLGYTF.

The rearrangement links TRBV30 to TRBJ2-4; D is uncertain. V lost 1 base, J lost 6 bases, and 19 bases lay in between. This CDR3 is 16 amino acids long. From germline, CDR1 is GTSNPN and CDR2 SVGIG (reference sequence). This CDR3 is CAWSAAQRGRRNIQYF. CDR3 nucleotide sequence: TGTGCCTGGAGTGCCGCCCAACGAGGTCGGCGAAACATTCAGTACTTC.

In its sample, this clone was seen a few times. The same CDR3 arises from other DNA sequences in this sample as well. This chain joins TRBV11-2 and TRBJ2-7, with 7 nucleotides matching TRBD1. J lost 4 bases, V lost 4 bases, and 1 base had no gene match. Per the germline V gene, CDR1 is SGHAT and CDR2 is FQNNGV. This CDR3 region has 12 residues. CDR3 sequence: CASSSRGYEQYF. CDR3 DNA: TGTGCCAGCAGCTCCAGGGGGTACGAGCAGTACTTC.